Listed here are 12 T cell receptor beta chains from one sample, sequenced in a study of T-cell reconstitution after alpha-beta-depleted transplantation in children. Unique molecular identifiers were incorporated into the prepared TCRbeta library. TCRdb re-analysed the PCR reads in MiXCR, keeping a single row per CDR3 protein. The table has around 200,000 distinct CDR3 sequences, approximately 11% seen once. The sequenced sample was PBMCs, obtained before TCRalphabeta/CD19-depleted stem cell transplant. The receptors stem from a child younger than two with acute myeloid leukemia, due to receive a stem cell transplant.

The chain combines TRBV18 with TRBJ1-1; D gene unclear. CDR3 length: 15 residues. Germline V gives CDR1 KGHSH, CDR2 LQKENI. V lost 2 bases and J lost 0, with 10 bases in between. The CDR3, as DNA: TGTGCCAGCTCACCATCACGGGCCATGAACACTGAAGCTTTCTTT. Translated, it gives CASSPSRAMNTEAFF.

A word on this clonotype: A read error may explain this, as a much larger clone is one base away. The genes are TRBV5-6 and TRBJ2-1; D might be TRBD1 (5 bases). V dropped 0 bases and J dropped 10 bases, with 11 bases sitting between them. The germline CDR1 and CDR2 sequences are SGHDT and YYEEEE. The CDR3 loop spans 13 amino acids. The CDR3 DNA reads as TGTGCCAGCAGCTTGGTTCGGTGGGGCGAGCAGTTCTTC. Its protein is CASSLVRWGEQFF.

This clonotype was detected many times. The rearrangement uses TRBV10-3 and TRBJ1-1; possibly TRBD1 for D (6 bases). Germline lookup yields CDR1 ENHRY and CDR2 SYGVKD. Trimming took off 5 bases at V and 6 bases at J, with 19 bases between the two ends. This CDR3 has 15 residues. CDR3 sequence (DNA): TGTGCCATCAGTAGGATCGGGGGGCAGGTGGCTGAAGCTTTCTTT. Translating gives CAISRIGGQVAEAFF.

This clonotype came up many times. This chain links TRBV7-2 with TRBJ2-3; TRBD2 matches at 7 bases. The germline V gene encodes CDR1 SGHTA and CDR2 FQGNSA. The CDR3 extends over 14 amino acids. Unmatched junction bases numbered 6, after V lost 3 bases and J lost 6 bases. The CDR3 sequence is CASSFQAGDDTQYF. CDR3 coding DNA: TGTGCCAGCAGCTTCCAGGCGGGAGACGATACGCAGTATTTT. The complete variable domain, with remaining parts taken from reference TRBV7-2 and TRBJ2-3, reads GAGVSQSPSNKVTEKGKDVELRCDPISGHTALYWYRQSLGQGLEFLIYFQGNSAPDKSGLPSDRFSAERTGGSVSTLTIQRTQQEDSAVYLCASSFQAGDDTQYFGPGTRLTVL.

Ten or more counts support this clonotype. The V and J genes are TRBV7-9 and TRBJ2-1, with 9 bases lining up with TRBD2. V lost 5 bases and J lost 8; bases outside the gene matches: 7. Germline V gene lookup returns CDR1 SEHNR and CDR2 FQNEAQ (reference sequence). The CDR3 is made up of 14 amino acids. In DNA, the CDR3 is TGTGCCAGCAGCCCCCCCTTAGCGGGGGATGAGCAGTTCTTC. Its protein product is CASSPPLAGDEQFF.

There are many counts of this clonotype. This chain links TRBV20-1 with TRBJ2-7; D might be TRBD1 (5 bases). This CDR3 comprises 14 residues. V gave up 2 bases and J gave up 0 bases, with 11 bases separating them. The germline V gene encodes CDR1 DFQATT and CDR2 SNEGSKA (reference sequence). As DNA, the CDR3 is TGCAGTGCTAGAAGTAAGGACAACTCCTACGAGCAGTACTTC. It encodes CSARSKDNSYEQYF.

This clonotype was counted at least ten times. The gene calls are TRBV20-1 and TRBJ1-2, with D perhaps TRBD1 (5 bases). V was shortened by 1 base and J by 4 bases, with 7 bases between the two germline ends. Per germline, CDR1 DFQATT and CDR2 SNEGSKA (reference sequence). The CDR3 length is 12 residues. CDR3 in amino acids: CSARGGIYGYTF. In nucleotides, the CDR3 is TGCAGTGCTAGAGGGGGGATCTATGGCTACACCTTC.

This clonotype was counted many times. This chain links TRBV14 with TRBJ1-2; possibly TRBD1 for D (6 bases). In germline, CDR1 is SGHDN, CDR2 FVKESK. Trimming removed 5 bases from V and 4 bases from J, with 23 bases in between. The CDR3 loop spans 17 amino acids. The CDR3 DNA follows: TGTGCCAGCAGCGAATGGCACCTGGGGGCCTTCGGCTATGGCTACACCTTC. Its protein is CASSEWHLGAFGYGYTF.

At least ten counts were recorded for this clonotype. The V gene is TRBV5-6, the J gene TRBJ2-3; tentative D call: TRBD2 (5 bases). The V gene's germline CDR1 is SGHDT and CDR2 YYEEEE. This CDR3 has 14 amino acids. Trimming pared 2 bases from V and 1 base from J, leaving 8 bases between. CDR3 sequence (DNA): TGTGCCAGCAGCTTTGTGCGGGGCACAGATACGCAGTATTTT. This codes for CASSFVRGTDTQYF.

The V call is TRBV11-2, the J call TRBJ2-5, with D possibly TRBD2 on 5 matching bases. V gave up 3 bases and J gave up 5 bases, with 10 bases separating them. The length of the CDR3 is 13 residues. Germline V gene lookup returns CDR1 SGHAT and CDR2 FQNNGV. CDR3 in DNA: TGTGCCAGCAGCTTTTTTAGCGATGAGACCCAGTACTTC. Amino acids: CASSFFSDETQYF.

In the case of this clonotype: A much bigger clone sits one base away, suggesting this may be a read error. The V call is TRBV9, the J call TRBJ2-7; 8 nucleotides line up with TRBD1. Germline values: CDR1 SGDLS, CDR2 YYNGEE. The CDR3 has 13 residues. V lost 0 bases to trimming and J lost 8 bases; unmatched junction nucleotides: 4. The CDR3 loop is CASSVVAGGKQYF. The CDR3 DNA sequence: TGTGCCAGCAGCGTAGTGGCAGGGGGCAAGCAGTACTTC.

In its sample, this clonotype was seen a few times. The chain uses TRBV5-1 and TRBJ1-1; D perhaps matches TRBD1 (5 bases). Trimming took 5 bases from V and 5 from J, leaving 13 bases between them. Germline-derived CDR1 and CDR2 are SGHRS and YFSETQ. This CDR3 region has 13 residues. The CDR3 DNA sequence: TGCGCCAGCAGTCGGGGCGAGTGGACTGAAGCTTTCTTT. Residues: CASSRGEWTEAFF. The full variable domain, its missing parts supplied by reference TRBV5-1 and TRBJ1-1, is KAGVTQTPRYLIKTRGQQVTLSCSPISGHRSVSWYQQTPGQGLQFLFEYFSETQRNKGNFPGRFSGRQFSNSRSEMNVSTLELGDSALYLCASSRGEWTEAFFGQGTRLTVV.